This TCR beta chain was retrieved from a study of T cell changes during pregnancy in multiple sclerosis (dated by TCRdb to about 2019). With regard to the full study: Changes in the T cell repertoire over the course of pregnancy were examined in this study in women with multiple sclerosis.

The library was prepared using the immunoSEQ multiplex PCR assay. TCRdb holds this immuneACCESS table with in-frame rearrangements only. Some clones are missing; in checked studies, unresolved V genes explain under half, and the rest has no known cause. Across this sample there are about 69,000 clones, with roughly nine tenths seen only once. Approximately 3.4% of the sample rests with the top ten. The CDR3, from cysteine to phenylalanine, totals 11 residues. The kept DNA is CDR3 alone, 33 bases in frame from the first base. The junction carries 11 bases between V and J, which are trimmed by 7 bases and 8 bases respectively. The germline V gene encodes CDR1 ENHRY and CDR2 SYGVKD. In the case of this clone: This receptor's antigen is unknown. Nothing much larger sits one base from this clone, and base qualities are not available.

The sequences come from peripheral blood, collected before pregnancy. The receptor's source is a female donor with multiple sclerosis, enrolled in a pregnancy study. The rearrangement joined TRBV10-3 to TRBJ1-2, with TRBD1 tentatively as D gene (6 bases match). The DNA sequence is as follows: TGTGCCATCACTACCGGACAGGGCTACACCTTC. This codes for CAITTGQGYTF.